This TCR beta chain originates from a study of cytomegalovirus exposure and HLA in healthy donors. Germline assignment: CDR1 SGHNT and CDR2 YYREEE (reference sequence). Deletions cut 5 bases from V and 2 bases from J, with 21 bases between. The CDR3 consists of 17 residues. Amplification used 60 Vbeta primers and 13 Jbeta primers. Profiling relied on immunoSEQ multiplex PCR, and the TCRdb table lists in-frame clones only, not all of them. The sample shows 50,000 or so clones, roughly 72% of them seen only once. Comment on this clone: Its specificity is unknown.

General study results and limits: Later work showed greater clonal expansion in HLA-associated TCR beta chains than in equally common others. Later on, a genetic analysis was performed. It linked a missense variant in DCLRE1C with V- and J-gene trimming of TCR beta.

Sequenced sample: PBMCs. The V gene is TRBV5-4, the J gene TRBJ2-3, with D possibly matching TRBD2 (6 bases). This sequence originates from a woman aged 45 to 65 in good health and CMV-seronegative. This chain's CDR3 is CASRPGTSRTTTDTQYF. For the CDR3, the DNA is TGTGCCAGCAGACCCGGGACTTCCCGAACTACCACAGATACGCAGTATTTT.